The present TCR beta chain was sequenced within a study of cytomegalovirus exposure and HLA in healthy donors. Study information: When 398 donors were genotyped, about 86% of them were found to fall in the Caucasian-associated ancestry cluster.

This CDR3 has 16 amino acids. Germline CDR1 LNHDA, CDR2 SQIVND (reference sequence). The J segment lost 7 bases and the V segment lost 6 bases, leaving 13 bases of the junction unmatched. In the PCR, 60 Vbeta and 13 Jbeta primers were used. Data came from immunoSEQ multiplex PCR; TCRdb stores just in-frame clones and leaves some out. The sample yields 200,000 to 300,000 clones, about four fifths seen once. This clone was seen just once. Material: PBMCs. This chain connects TRBV19 to TRBJ2-7; 12 bases align to TRBD1. The sequence was collected from a woman aged 40-49 years in good health and CMV-seropositive. Here the CDR3 DNA reads TGTGCCAGTAGGACGCTATCGGGACAGGGGGCCTCGGAGCAGTACTTC. It yields the protein CASRTLSGQGASEQYF.